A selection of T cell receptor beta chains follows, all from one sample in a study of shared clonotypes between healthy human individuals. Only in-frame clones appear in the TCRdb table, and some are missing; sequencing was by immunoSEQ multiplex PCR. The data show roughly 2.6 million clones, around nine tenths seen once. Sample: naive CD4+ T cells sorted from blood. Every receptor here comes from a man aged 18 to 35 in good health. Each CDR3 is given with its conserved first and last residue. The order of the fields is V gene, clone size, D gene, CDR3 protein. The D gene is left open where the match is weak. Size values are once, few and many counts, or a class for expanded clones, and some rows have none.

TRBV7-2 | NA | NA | CASSSPSSYEQYF
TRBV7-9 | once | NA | CASSVRGAGEKLFF
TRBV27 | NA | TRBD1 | CASRAGGNQPQHF
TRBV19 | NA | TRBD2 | CASSMPGGGNTGELFF
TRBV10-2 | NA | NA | CASSESGPGTTQETQYF
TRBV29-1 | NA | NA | CSVDPDAGWFGTDTQYF
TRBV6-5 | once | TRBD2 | CASSYYPAGSGETQYF
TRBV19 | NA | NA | CASSDSLTNYGYTF
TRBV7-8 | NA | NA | CASSLVTAGEQFF
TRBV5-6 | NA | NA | CASSLFQGSVVGSPLHF